This TCR beta chain was recovered during a study of beta chain features in type 1 diabetes. Sorting based on CD45RO/CCR7/CD25/CD127/CD95/CD27 separated CD4+ naive, central memory, regulatory and stem cell-like memory cells. The CDR3 contains 13 residues. Germline assignment: CDR1 MNHNS and CDR2 SASEGT. Deletions cut 0 bases from V and 7 bases from J, with 9 bases between. Points on this clone: The antigen remains undetermined.

Study results and limitations: In all four CD4+ subsets, TCRB CDR3 length was significantly, moderately reduced in type 1 diabetes. The naive, central memory and Treg TCRB repertoires showed an apparent similarity that was greater among patients than among healthy donors.

All of the isolated RNA was reverse transcribed, so expressed TCRB transcripts were sequenced. This table comes from immunoSEQ multiplex PCR, and its TCRdb copy is limited to in-frame clones, with some not included. The profile covers 150,000 or so clones, with roughly 50% appearing a single time and around 0.42% taken by the ten largest. The source is a young man in good health. The specimen was Tregs from blood. The chain employs TRBV6-1 and TRBJ1-2; no reliable D call. CDR3 DNA: TGTGCCAGCAGTGAAGCGCCCGGTCGTGGCTACACCTTC. Translating gives CASSEAPGRGYTF.